Below, 21 T cell receptor beta chains from the same sample are listed, as sequenced in a study of T cells in Graves' hyperthyroidism and ophthalmopathy. TCR beta CDR3 regions were amplified from RNA. First-round RT-PCR of the TCR CDR3 relied on the HTBI primer set. A single record per CDR3 protein comes from TCRdb applying MiXCR to the multiplex PCR reads. The repertoire holds about 710,000 distinct CDR3 sequences, with about a sixth as singletons. Sequenced material: blood. These receptors originate from a man between 18 and 35 years old with Graves' hyperthyroidism.

The chain recombines TRBV20-1 with TRBJ1-2; the D gene is possibly TRBD1 (6 bases). The CDR3 is made up of 13 amino acids. The V and J ends lost 3 bases and 8 bases respectively, with 16 bases between them. Germline CDR1 and CDR2: DFQATT and SNEGSKA (reference sequence). CDR3 protein: CSASSRGLGGYTF. DNA for the CDR3: TGCAGTGCTAGCTCGCGGGGGCTGGGAGGCTACACCTTC.

This clonotype has at least ten counts. The rearrangement links TRBV3-1 to TRBJ2-1, with 8 bases matching TRBD1. Losses at the gene ends were 0 bases for V and 8 bases for J; bases not matched to a gene: 12. Germline CDR1 reads LGHDT; CDR2 reads YNNKEL (reference sequence). The CDR3 extends over 17 amino acids. This CDR3 reads CASSQEGVRGLGDEQFF. As DNA, the CDR3 is TGTGCCAGCAGCCAAGAAGGGGTCAGGGGGCTAGGGGATGAGCAGTTCTTC.

This clonotype showed up many times. The genes are TRBV28 and TRBJ1-1, with D possibly being TRBD1 (6 bases). In germline, CDR1 is MDHEN, CDR2 SYDVKM. The CDR3 contains 14 residues. V lost 6 bases and J 6 bases, leaving 17 bases between the germline ends. The CDR3 DNA reads as TGTGCCAGCAGGCTCGATGACAGGCGAGCTGAAGCTTTCTTT. Encoded protein: CASRLDDRRAEAFF.

Worth noting for this clonotype: This may stem from a read error, because a much larger clone lies one nucleotide away. V gene TRBV12-3 or TRBV12-4 combines with J gene TRBJ2-1; 9 nucleotides match TRBD2. The CDR3 is 18 residues long. CDR3 in amino acids: CASSPWASGVSSYTEQFF. CDR3 sequence (DNA): TGTGCCAGCAGTCCCTGGGCTAGCGGGGTCAGCTCCTACACTGAGCAGTTCTTC.

This sequence joins TRBV7-2 and TRBJ1-2; TRBD1 might be the D (5 bases). Deletions cut 0 bases from V and 4 bases from J, with 18 bases between. Germline CDR1 is SGHTA and CDR2 is FQGNSA. The CDR3 runs 17 residues. Here the CDR3 reads CASSLALTATPVYGYTF. CDR3 in DNA: TGTGCCAGCAGCTTAGCGTTGACAGCTACTCCAGTCTATGGCTACACCTTC.

This clonotype was seen only a few times. The V call is TRBV9, the J call TRBJ2-7, with D possibly TRBD2 on 5 matching bases. The V end lost 4 bases, the J end lost 6 bases, and 14 bases lay between the germline ends. The CDR3 extends over 13 amino acids. The V gene's germline CDR1 is SGDLS and CDR2 YYNGEE. CDR3 region: CASSPGGPTEQYF. The CDR3 nucleotides are TGTGCCAGCAGCCCCGGCGGGCCCACCGAGCAGTACTTC.

This clonotype was detected a few times. This chain connects TRBV10-3 to TRBJ2-7; no clear D gene. With 6 bases removed from V and 5 bases from J, the gap between germline ends came to 14 bases. Per germline, CDR1 ENHRY and CDR2 SYGVKD. This CDR3 spans 13 amino acids. In DNA form, the CDR3 reads TGTGCCATCAGGCCCCGGCTTGCGGACGAGCAGTACTTC. It translates to CAIRPRLADEQYF.

This clonotype was seen at least ten times. The chain links TRBV2 to TRBJ1-2, with unresolved D. Germline values: CDR1 SNHLY, CDR2 FYNNEI. This CDR3 region has 15 residues. The ends were cut back, 4 bases at V and 4 bases at J, with 16 bases in the middle. DNA of the CDR3: TGTGCCAGCAGTGGCCTTGGCGGCGAGACCTATGGCTACACCTTC. This translates into CASSGLGGETYGYTF. Combining the CDR3 with reference TRBV2 and TRBJ1-2 gives the whole variable domain EPEVTQTPSHQVTQMGQEVILRCVPISNHLYFYWYRQILGQKVEFLVSFYNNEISEKSEIFDDQFSVERPDGSNFTLKIRSTKLEDSAMYFCASSGLGGETYGYTFGSGTRLTVV.

The chain combines TRBV5-1 with TRBJ2-7; TRBD2 agrees at 7 bases. Germline V lookup: CDR1 SGHRS, CDR2 YFSETQ. V shed 4 bases, J shed 1 base, and the junction held 8 bases outside the gene matches. The CDR3 spans 15 residues. The CDR3 DNA reads as TGCGCCAGCAGCCCAAGCTGGGGGGGTTCCTACGAGCAGTACTTC. Protein sequence: CASSPSWGGSYEQYF.

This clonotype has only a few counts. The chain joins TRBV6-1 to TRBJ2-2; 8 positions agree with TRBD2. J lost 2 bases, V lost 9 bases, and 2 bases had no gene match. The CDR3 consists of 13 residues. Germline V gene data show CDR1 as MNHNS and CDR2 as SASEGT. This CDR3 is CASGLANTGELFF. The CDR3 bases are TGTGCCAGTGGACTAGCTAACACCGGGGAGCTGTTTTTT.

This clonotype has only a few counts. The CDR3 here is CSASDVARRNTGELFF. The DNA of the CDR3 is TGCAGTGCTAGTGATGTGGCGAGGAGAAACACCGGGGAGCTGTTTTTT. This chain uses TRBV20-1 with TRBJ2-2; the D is unclear. V shed 3 bases and J shed 2 bases, with 16 bases lying between them. In germline, CDR1 is DFQATT, CDR2 SNEGSKA (reference sequence). The CDR3 has 16 amino acids.

The J gene is TRBJ2-7, the V gene TRBV19, with D unresolved. The V end was cut by 5 bases, the J end by 3 bases, with 14 bases between. From germline, CDR1 is LNHDA and CDR2 SQIVND (reference sequence). The CDR3 loop spans 14 amino acids. Written as DNA, the CDR3 is TGTGCCAGTAGTGGTGGGGATATCAACTACGAGCAGTACTTC. Residues: CASSGGDINYEQYF.

This clonotype was observed at least ten times. The genes are TRBV5-1 and TRBJ1-1; a weak D match, TRBD1 (6 bases). Deletions cut 5 bases from V and 2 bases from J, with 16 bases between. The CDR3 has 15 amino acids. CDR1 is SGHRS and CDR2 is YFSETQ in the germline V gene. The CDR3 loop reads CASSWDNPINTEAFF. As DNA, the CDR3 is TGCGCCAGCAGTTGGGACAACCCGATTAACACTGAAGCTTTCTTT.

The chain is built from TRBV4-2 and TRBJ2-1; 11 bases map to TRBD2. The length of the CDR3 is 14 residues. The germline CDR1 and CDR2 sequences are LGHNA and YNFKEQ. Losses at the gene ends were 9 bases for V and 1 base for J; bases not matched to a gene: 2. For the CDR3, the DNA is TGTGCCAGTACTAGCGGGGGTTCCTACAATGAGCAGTTCTTC. Translation gives CASTSGGSYNEQFF.

This clonotype was detected a few times. This chain uses TRBV10-3 with TRBJ2-7; 9 bases agree with TRBD1. Germline V gene sequence: CDR1 ENHRY, CDR2 SYGVKD. J lost 5 bases, V lost 4 bases, and 9 bases had no gene match. This CDR3 region has 15 residues. For the CDR3, the DNA is TGTGCCATCAGTGGAGTAGGACAGGGGATCCACGAGCAGTACTTC. This translates into CAISGVGQGIHEQYF.

A word on this clonotype: A much larger clone is a single base away; this may be a read error. The chain uses TRBV5-6 and TRBJ2-2; 12 positions match TRBD2. The CDR3 consists of 15 residues. Germline assignment: CDR1 SGHDT and CDR2 YYEEEE. V shed 5 bases, J shed 5 bases, and the junction held 4 bases outside the gene matches. DNA for the CDR3: TGTGCCAGCAGACGACTAGCGGGAGTTACCGGGGAGCTGTTTTTT. Translated, it gives CASRRLAGVTGELFF. The complete variable domain, with remaining parts taken from reference TRBV5-6 and TRBJ2-2, reads DAGVTQSPTHLIKTRGQQVTLRCSPKSGHDTVSWYQQALGQGPQFIFQYYEEEERQRGNFPDRFSGHQFPNYSSELNVNALLLGDSALYLCASRRLAGVTGELFFGEGSRLTVL.

This clonotype appeared many times. J is TRBJ2-7 and V is TRBV20-1, with 7 bases identical to TRBD2. The CDR3 is 13 residues long. CDR1 and CDR2 from the germline V gene are DFQATT and SNEGSKA (reference sequence). J lost 2 bases, V lost 5 bases, and 6 bases had no gene match. The CDR3 DNA reads TGCAGTGCTGGCCGTACTAGCGCCTACGAGCAGTACTTC. Translating gives CSAGRTSAYEQYF.

CDR3 in amino acids: CASSLVRTGATNTEAFF. The CDR3 nucleotides read TGCGCCAGCAGCTTGGTCCGGACAGGGGCGACTAACACTGAAGCTTTCTTT. The chain joins TRBV5-1 to TRBJ1-1; 9 bases line up with TRBD1. The junction had 8 bases not matched to a gene; V was cut back by 0 bases and J by 2 bases. There are 17 residues in the CDR3. Germline values: CDR1 SGHRS, CDR2 YFSETQ. Variable domain in full (rest from reference TRBV5-1 and TRBJ1-1): KAGVTQTPRYLIKTRGQQVTLSCSPISGHRSVSWYQQTPGQGLQFLFEYFSETQRNKGNFPGRFSGRQFSNSRSEMNVSTLELGDSALYLCASSLVRTGATNTEAFFGQGTRLTVV.

The rearrangement uses TRBV7-8 and TRBJ2-3; 7 bases map to TRBD1. The CDR3 is 17 amino acids. Germline V CDR1 and CDR2: SGHVS, FQNEAQ. J gave up 4 bases and V 6 bases, and 16 bases lay outside the gene matches. The CDR3 loop reads CASRQISRGLRSDTQYF. The CDR3 bases are TGTGCCAGCAGGCAAATCTCCAGGGGGTTAAGATCAGATACGCAGTATTTT.

This clonotype was picked up a small number of times. The chain links TRBV24-1 to TRBJ2-2; 8 positions agree with TRBD2. CDR3 length: 17 residues. J was trimmed by 2 bases and V by 4 bases; bases with no gene match: 8. CDR1 is KGHDR, CDR2 SFDVKD, per germline. CDR3 protein: CATSETGGNRNTGELFF. CDR3 bases: TGTGCCACCAGTGAGACGGGGGGGAACCGAAACACCGGGGAGCTGTTTTTT.

This clonotype showed up many times. V usage is TRBV3-1 and J usage is TRBJ1-1, with TRBD1 as a possible D gene (6 bases). CDR1 LGHDT and CDR2 YNNKEL come from the germline V gene (reference sequence). The CDR3 is made up of 14 amino acids. V lost 4 bases to trimming and J lost 6 bases, with 15 bases between them. This chain's CDR3 is CASSPRTGIPEAFF. The CDR3, as DNA: TGTGCCAGCAGCCCTCGTACAGGGATCCCTGAAGCTTTCTTT.